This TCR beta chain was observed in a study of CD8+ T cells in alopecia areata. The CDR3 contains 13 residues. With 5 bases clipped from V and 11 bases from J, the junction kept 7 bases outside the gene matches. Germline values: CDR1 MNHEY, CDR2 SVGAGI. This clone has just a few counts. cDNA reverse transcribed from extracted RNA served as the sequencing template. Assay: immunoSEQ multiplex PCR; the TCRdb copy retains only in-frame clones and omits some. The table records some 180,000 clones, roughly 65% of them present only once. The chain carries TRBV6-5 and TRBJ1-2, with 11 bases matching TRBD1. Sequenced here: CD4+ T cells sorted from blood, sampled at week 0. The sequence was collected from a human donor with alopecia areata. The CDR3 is CASSTGTGGSYTF. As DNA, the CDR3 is TGTGCCAGCAGTACCGGGACAGGGGGATCATACACCTTC.